What follows are 19 T cell receptor beta chains derived from one specimen sequenced in a study of identical twins. Using its own MiXCR run on the 5' RACE reads, TCRdb lists one record per CDR3 protein. The sample consists of 500,000 to 600,000 distinct CDR3 sequences, roughly a fifth of them appearing once. These records were also assigned to another study, of T cells expressing NK-cell markers.

The sequenced material came from CD4+ T cells sorted from blood. The origin of the receptors is a woman in her late teens or twenties in good health.

This clonotype was observed a handful of times. The chain employs TRBV3-1 and TRBJ2-7; D may be TRBD1 (6 bases). CDR1 is LGHDT, CDR2 YNNKEL, per germline (reference sequence). The V and J ends lost 4 bases and 2 bases respectively, with 18 bases between them. The CDR3 is 16 residues long. CDR3 in amino acids: CASSPAGHDRTYEQYF. DNA for the CDR3: TGTGCCAGCAGCCCGGCCGGACACGACAGGACCTACGAGCAGTACTTC.

This clonotype has more than one count but fewer than ten. This chain joins TRBV12-3 or TRBV12-4 and TRBJ1-1; a possible D gene is TRBD1 (6 bases). V was pared by 3 bases and J by 0 bases, with 11 bases between. The CDR3 is made up of 15 amino acids. CDR3 DNA: TGTGCCAGCAGTTTTGTGGACAGACTGAACACTGAAGCTTTCTTT. Its translation: CASSFVDRLNTEAFF.

The gene calls are TRBV6-1 and TRBJ2-7; 8 bases agree with TRBD2. The length of the CDR3 is 14 residues. In germline, CDR1 is MNHNS, CDR2 SASEGT. The V and J ends lost 6 bases and 1 base, in that order; junction bases with no gene match: 5. This CDR3 reads CASRVTSGSYEQYF. CDR3 in DNA: TGTGCCAGCAGAGTAACTAGCGGTTCCTACGAGCAGTACTTC.

The gene calls are TRBV18 and TRBJ1-4, with no clear D. The CDR3 runs 13 residues. In germline, CDR1 is KGHSH, CDR2 LQKENI. Deletions cut 2 bases from V and 5 bases from J, with 6 bases between. The CDR3 here is CASSPGVNEKLFF. CDR3 nucleotides: TGTGCCAGCTCACCAGGGGTGAATGAAAAACTGTTTTTT.

This chain uses TRBV20-1 with TRBJ2-7; 7 positions agree with TRBD1. CDR1 DFQATT and CDR2 SNEGSKA come from the germline V gene (reference sequence). The CDR3 runs to 14 residues. The ends lost 6 bases at V and 2 bases at J; junction bases unmatched: 10. The CDR3, as DNA: TGCAGTGCCCAAGGAACAGGGGATCCCTACGAGCAGTACTTC. It encodes CSAQGTGDPYEQYF.

This clonotype showed up just a few times. The chain links TRBV20-1 to TRBJ1-1; D gene uncertain. V was shortened by 0 bases and J by 0 bases, with 8 bases between the two germline ends. The germline gives CDR1 DFQATT, CDR2 SNEGSKA (reference sequence). The CDR3 runs 14 residues. The CDR3 reads CSARDAGMNTEAFF. CDR3 nucleotides: TGCAGTGCTAGAGATGCAGGAATGAACACTGAAGCTTTCTTT.

The chain carries TRBV3-1 and TRBJ1-3, with D unclear. V lost 8 bases and J 0 bases, leaving 8 bases between the germline ends. Germline V gives CDR1 LGHDT, CDR2 YNNKEL (reference sequence). The CDR3 extends over 13 amino acids. The chain's CDR3 is CASCWGSGNTIYF. The CDR3 coding sequence is TGTGCCAGCTGTTGGGGCTCTGGAAACACCATATATTTT.

In its sample, this clonotype was seen many times. V and J are TRBV12-3 or TRBV12-4 and TRBJ2-1; D perhaps matches TRBD2 (6 bases). This CDR3 is built from 13 residues. The V and J ends lost 3 bases and 9 bases respectively, with 12 bases between them. The CDR3 loop reads CASSFSGLIEQFF. CDR3 in DNA: TGTGCCAGCAGTTTTTCGGGACTTATTGAGCAGTTCTTC.

Many counts were recorded for this clonotype. This chain links TRBV29-1 with TRBJ2-3; TRBD2 aligns across 8 bases. Looked up from germline, CDR1 is SQVTM and CDR2 is ANQGSEA. J lost 3 bases, V lost 6 bases, and 2 bases had no gene match. CDR3 size: 12 residues. CDR3 protein: CSVTGGTDTQYF. CDR3 nucleotides: TGCAGCGTGACGGGGGGGACAGATACGCAGTATTTT.

This clonotype has a handful of counts. V is TRBV5-1 and J is TRBJ2-1; 9 nucleotides match TRBD1. The CDR3 extends over 15 amino acids. Trimming cost V 4 bases and J 6 bases; bases outside gene matches: 8. Germline V gene data show CDR1 as SGHRS and CDR2 as YFSETQ. For the CDR3, the DNA is TGCGCCAGCAGCCCCCGGGACAGGGCGTTCAATGAGCAGTTCTTC. Translated: CASSPRDRAFNEQFF.

This chain joins TRBV11-2 and TRBJ2-1, with TRBD2 matching 7 bases. CDR1 and CDR2 from the germline V gene are SGHAT and FQNNGV. This CDR3 has 17 residues. Losses at the gene ends were 5 bases for V and 7 bases for J; bases not matched to a gene: 17. CDR3 region: CASSPRGREGVGNEQFF. The CDR3 DNA reads TGTGCCAGCAGCCCCCGAGGGAGGGAGGGTGTTGGGAATGAGCAGTTCTTC.

This chain joins TRBV18 and TRBJ2-1; 12 bases align to TRBD2. The CDR3 length is 14 residues. Germline CDR1 and CDR2: KGHSH and LQKENI. With V trimmed by 10 bases and J by 10 bases, 11 bases remained unmatched. As DNA, the CDR3 is TGTGCCACCCACCCGGGACTAGCGGGTCGAGAGCAGTTCTTC. This codes for CATHPGLAGREQFF.

This clonotype was picked up a small number of times. The gene calls are TRBV20-1 and TRBJ2-7; TRBD2 aligns across 13 bases. Germline CDR1 reads DFQATT; CDR2 reads SNEGSKA (reference sequence). There are 21 residues in the CDR3. V lost 2 bases to trimming and J lost 4 bases; unmatched junction nucleotides: 23. Written as DNA, the CDR3 is TGCAGTGCTAGACTTAAAGCCCTGAGACTAGCGGGAGGCCCGCGTTCATACGAGCAGTACTTC. Translation gives CSARLKALRLAGGPRSYEQYF.

This clonotype was counted only a few times. The chain links TRBV5-5 to TRBJ2-7; D possibly corresponds to TRBD2 (6 bases). This CDR3 contains 14 residues. In germline, CDR1 is SGHKS, CDR2 YYEKEE (reference sequence). The V end was cut by 3 bases, the J end by 5 bases, with 15 bases between. The CDR3 here is CASSSAGGADEQYF. CDR3 coding DNA: TGTGCCAGCAGCTCCGCCGGAGGGGCGGACGAGCAGTACTTC.

The CDR3 nucleotides read TGTGCCAGCACCACTTCGGGCGGGTTCATGGGCGAGCAGTACTTC. Translating gives CASTTSGGFMGEQYF. V and J are TRBV12-3 or TRBV12-4 and TRBJ2-7, with a possible D match to TRBD2 (5 bases). The CDR3 is made up of 15 amino acids. The ends were cut back, 7 bases at V and 6 bases at J, with 22 bases in the middle.

This clonotype was counted between two and nine times. The chain is built from TRBV27 and TRBJ1-2; TRBD1 agrees at 10 bases. The CDR3 spans 14 residues. With V trimmed by 6 bases and J by 5 bases, 6 bases remained unmatched. Germline lookup yields CDR1 MNHEY and CDR2 SMNVEV (reference sequence). The CDR3 DNA reads TGTGCCAGCAGGCGGGACAGGGGCTCATATGGCTACACCTTC. Its protein is CASRRDRGSYGYTF.

This clonotype was picked up a small number of times. V and J are TRBV10-3 and TRBJ2-5; D unclear. The CDR3 runs to 13 residues. The V and J ends lost 10 bases and 5 bases respectively, with 17 bases between them. Per the germline V gene, CDR1 is ENHRY and CDR2 is SYGVKD. The CDR3: CATRSYGRETQYF. The CDR3 DNA follows: TGTGCCACCCGGAGTTACGGGCGGGAGACCCAGTACTTC.

The V gene is TRBV20-1, the J gene TRBJ2-5; 10 bases are shared with TRBD2. Looked up from germline, CDR1 is DFQATT and CDR2 is SNEGSKA (reference sequence). The CDR3 is made up of 12 amino acids. J lost 5 bases, V lost 6 bases, and 3 bases had no gene match. The CDR3 protein is CSATTSGETQYF. CDR3 coding DNA: TGCAGTGCCACGACTAGCGGGGAGACCCAGTACTTC.

This clonotype has only a few counts. The rearrangement joins TRBV20-1 to TRBJ2-7, with 8 positions matching TRBD2. The germline CDR1 and CDR2 sequences are DFQATT and SNEGSKA (reference sequence). The junction had 14 bases not matched to a gene; V was cut back by 3 bases and J by 7 bases. This CDR3 comprises 15 residues. CDR3 nucleotide sequence: TGCAGTGCTAGTTGGGTAGCGGGACCGGAGGGAGAGCAGTACTTC. It specifies CSASWVAGPEGEQYF.